One and the same sample provided the 22 T cell receptor beta chains below, sequenced in a study of shared clonotypes between healthy human individuals. TCRdb keeps only in-frame clones here, not all; method: immunoSEQ multiplex PCR. The sample has roughly 2.5 million clones; around 94% are singletons. Sequencing input: naive CD4+ T cells sorted from blood. The subset was: CD45RA+ positively selected. The origin of the receptors is a man aged 18 to 30 in good health.

The J gene is TRBJ2-7, the V gene TRBV5-4; D is tentatively TRBD1 or TRBD2 (5 bases each). CDR3 length: 14 amino acids. Germline loops: CDR1 SGHNT, CDR2 YYREEE (reference sequence). Trimming removed 3 bases from V and 0 bases from J, with 10 bases in between. The CDR3 DNA reads as TGTGCCAGCAGCTACGGGACGGGCTCCTACGAGCAGTACTTC. Encoded protein: CASSYGTGSYEQYF. Together with reference TRBV5-4 and TRBJ2-7, the CDR3 gives the full variable domain: ETGVTQSPTHLIKTRGQQVTLRCSSQSGHNTVSWYQQALGQGPQFIFQYYREEENGRGNFPPRFSGLQFPNYSSELNVNALELDDSALYLCASSYGTGSYEQYFGPGTRLTVT.

V gene TRBV9 combines with J gene TRBJ2-5; 8 nucleotides match TRBD1. The CDR3 spans 14 residues. Germline lookup yields CDR1 SGDLS and CDR2 YYNGEE. Germline trimming cut 3 bases from V and 5 bases from J; bases unmatched to any gene: 6. CDR3 bases: TGTGCCAGCAGCGGACAGGGGTTAGGGGAGACCCAGTACTTC. This gives the protein CASSGQGLGETQYF.

CDR3 DNA: TGTGCCAGCTCACCCGAGACAGGTCAAGAACAGCCCCAGCATTTT. This codes for CASSPETGQEQPQHF. The V call is TRBV18, the J call TRBJ1-5; D possibly corresponds to TRBD1 (6 bases). Germline V CDR1 and CDR2: KGHSH, LQKENI. Deletions cut 3 bases from V and 7 bases from J, with 16 bases between. The CDR3 contains 15 residues.

The chain recombines TRBV7-2 with TRBJ2-3, with 9 bases lining up with TRBD1. CDR3 length equals 15 residues. Germline CDR1 is SGHTA and CDR2 is FQGNSA. V shed 3 bases, J shed 2 bases, and the junction held 3 bases outside the gene matches. The CDR3 nucleotides are TGTGCCAGCAGCTTGTTACAGGGGGCCACAGATACGCAGTATTTT. This sequence encodes CASSLLQGATDTQYF.

The chain has TRBV13 and TRBJ1-1; D possibly corresponds to TRBD1 (5 bases). Trimming took off 4 bases at V and 1 base at J, with 16 bases between the two ends. The germline V gene has CDR1 PRHDT and CDR2 FYEKMQ (reference sequence). This CDR3 has 16 residues. CDR3: CASSSRAKGANTEAFF. The CDR3, as DNA: TGTGCCAGCAGCTCCCGGGCTAAAGGGGCGAACACTGAAGCTTTCTTT.

To note about this clone: Mismatch with germline at one junction end may stem from a read error. This chain joins TRBV2 and TRBJ2-4, with D possibly matching TRBD1 (6 bases). The germline gives CDR1 SNHLY, CDR2 FYNNEI. The CDR3 has 12 amino acids. The CDR3 region is CASSEVGHGLHF. The CDR3 DNA reads TGTGCCAGCAGTGAAGTGGGACACGGCCTTCACTTC.

The chain carries TRBV6-6 and TRBJ2-5; 15 nucleotides match TRBD2. With 4 bases clipped from V and 5 bases from J, the junction kept 5 bases outside the gene matches. The CDR3 spans 16 residues. In germline, CDR1 is MNHNY, CDR2 SVGAGI (reference sequence). CDR3 nucleotides: TGTGCCAGCAGTTGGGGACTAGCGGGAGGCGGCGAGACCCAGTACTTC. Encoded protein: CASSWGLAGGGETQYF.

CDR3: CASSEAQGTHTGQFF. CDR3 sequence (DNA): TGTGCCAGCAGTGAAGCCCAGGGGACCCATACTGGGCAGTTCTTC. The V call is TRBV6-1, the J call TRBJ2-1, with a weak D call TRBD1 (6 bases). CDR3 length equals 15 residues. V was pared by 0 bases and J by 12 bases, with 18 bases between. Germline loops: CDR1 MNHNS, CDR2 SASEGT.

V and J are TRBV7-2 and TRBJ1-6; D call uncertain. Trimming pared 1 base from V and 0 bases from J, leaving 4 bases between. Germline CDR1 reads SGHTA; CDR2 reads FQGNSA. There are 15 residues in the CDR3. The CDR3 DNA is TGTGCCAGCAGCTTAGACGGCTCCTATAATTCACCCCTCCACTTT. It encodes CASSLDGSYNSPLHF.

This clone was counted a single time. This sequence joins TRBV5-6 and TRBJ1-5, with D possibly TRBD1 on 5 matching bases. The V end lost 0 bases, the J end lost 5 bases, and 21 bases lay between the germline ends. This CDR3 has 18 amino acids. Germline V gene data show CDR1 as SGHDT and CDR2 as YYEEEE. In nucleotides, the CDR3 is TGTGCCAGCAGCTTGGCATCCATGGGCAGGCTGGGGCATCAGCCCCAGCATTTT. Amino acid sequence: CASSLASMGRLGHQPQHF.

The chain joins TRBV6-5 to TRBJ1-5; TRBD1 might be the D (5 bases). V lost 6 bases, J lost 2 bases, and 11 bases lay in between. The CDR3 covers 14 residues. CDR1 and CDR2 from the germline V gene are MNHEY and SVGAGI. As DNA, the CDR3 is TGTGCCAGCAGGCAGGGATGGGGCAATCAGCCCCAGCATTTT. Its protein is CASRQGWGNQPQHF.

Points on this clone: The sample has other DNA sequences that encode this CDR3 too. The J gene is TRBJ2-7, the V gene TRBV30; no clear D gene. CDR3 length equals 12 residues. V gave up 4 bases and J gave up 0 bases, with 7 bases separating them. The germline V gene has CDR1 GTSNPN and CDR2 SVGIG (reference sequence). CDR3 coding DNA: TGTGCCTGGACTGGCCTCTCCTACGAGCAGTACTTC. Protein product: CAWTGLSYEQYF.

This chain links TRBV5-1 with TRBJ1-1; maybe TRBD1 (6 bases). The CDR3 length is 14 residues. V was pared by 2 bases and J by 8 bases, with 16 bases between. Germline CDR1 is SGHRS and CDR2 is YFSETQ. The CDR3 loop reads CASSFLGQPIEAFF. The CDR3 nucleotides are TGCGCCAGCAGCTTCTTAGGACAGCCCATAGAAGCTTTCTTT.

This clone showed up just a few times. The chain combines TRBV14 with TRBJ1-2; D unresolved. The CDR3 consists of 15 residues. The V gene lost 4 bases and the J gene lost 4 bases, with 16 bases spanning the gap. Germline values: CDR1 SGHDN, CDR2 FVKESK. This CDR3 is CASSPYPRGVYGYTF. CDR3 DNA sequence: TGTGCCAGCAGCCCCTACCCGAGAGGAGTCTATGGCTACACCTTC.

The J gene is TRBJ2-2, the V gene TRBV6-6, with 8 nucleotides matching TRBD2. V trimming: 6 bases; J trimming: 4 bases; junction bases outside the gene matches: 10. The CDR3 is made up of 16 amino acids. In germline, CDR1 is MNHNY, CDR2 SVGAGI (reference sequence). This chain's CDR3 is CASSFSGGDTTGELFF. CDR3 nucleotides: TGTGCCAGCAGCTTTTCCGGGGGGGATACCACCGGGGAGCTGTTTTTT.

The V gene is TRBV28, the J gene TRBJ1-2, with D maybe TRBD1 (5 bases). In germline, CDR1 is MDHEN, CDR2 SYDVKM. V gave up 6 bases and J gave up 8 bases, with 7 bases separating them. This CDR3 comprises 10 residues. CDR3 in DNA: TGTGCCAGCAGGGAGGGGGGCTACACCTTC. Its translation: CASREGGYTF.

This chain uses TRBV11-2 with TRBJ2-3; D perhaps matches TRBD1 (6 bases). Trimming took off 4 bases at V and 5 bases at J, with 13 bases between the two ends. The CDR3 consists of 14 residues. Germline V gene sequence: CDR1 SGHAT, CDR2 FQNNGV. Written as DNA, the CDR3 is TGTGCCAGCAGCTGGAACAGGGTCGGAGATACGCAGTATTTT. Its protein product is CASSWNRVGDTQYF.

The chain combines TRBV18 with TRBJ2-7; tentative D call: TRBD1 (5 bases). CDR1 and CDR2 from the germline V gene are KGHSH and LQKENI. V lost 2 bases, J lost 2 bases, and 10 bases lay in between. This CDR3 spans 14 amino acids. CDR3 DNA sequence: TGTGCCAGCTCACCATCACAGGCGACCTACGAGCAGTACTTC. Translation gives CASSPSQATYEQYF.

The V gene is TRBV5-1, the J gene TRBJ2-6, with 11 bases that match TRBD2. Germline values: CDR1 SGHRS, CDR2 YFSETQ. The V segment lost 4 bases and the J segment 0 bases; nucleotides outside the gene matches: 9. This CDR3 is 19 amino acids long. Here the CDR3 reads CASSPGTSGYYSGANVLTF. The CDR3 region has the DNA TGCGCCAGCAGCCCCGGGACTAGCGGATATTACTCTGGGGCCAACGTCCTGACTTTC. The full variable domain, completed using reference TRBV5-1 and TRBJ2-6, is KAGVTQTPRYLIKTRGQQVTLSCSPISGHRSVSWYQQTPGQGLQFLFEYFSETQRNKGNFPGRFSGRQFSNSRSEMNVSTLELGDSALYLCASSPGTSGYYSGANVLTFGAGSRLTVL.

Notes on this clone: Other DNA sequences of this sample code for an identical CDR3. The J gene is TRBJ1-1, the V gene TRBV5-1; D gene unclear. V lost 2 bases and J 0 bases, leaving 5 bases between the germline ends. Per germline, CDR1 SGHRS and CDR2 YFSETQ. The length of the CDR3 is 13 residues. CDR3 nucleotide sequence: TGCGCCAGCAGCTTCGGGCTGAACACTGAAGCTTTCTTT. Translating gives CASSFGLNTEAFF.

V and J are TRBV5-6 and TRBJ2-7; no firm D call. CDR1 is SGHDT, CDR2 YYEEEE, per germline. The V end was cut by 6 bases, the J end by 6 bases, with 16 bases between. The CDR3 covers 13 residues. CDR3 DNA sequence: TGTGCCAGCACCCAGGTGCCCTCGGGCGAGCAGTACTTC. Translating it yields CASTQVPSGEQYF.

V and J are TRBV6-6 and TRBJ2-7; no definite D call. The germline CDR1 and CDR2 sequences are MNHNY and SVGAGI (reference sequence). The CDR3 is made up of 13 amino acids. V lost 0 bases and J lost 6, with 9 bases in between. In DNA form, the CDR3 reads TGTGCCAGCAGTTACTCGATCTCAGCCGAGCAGTACTTC. It translates to CASSYSISAEQYF.